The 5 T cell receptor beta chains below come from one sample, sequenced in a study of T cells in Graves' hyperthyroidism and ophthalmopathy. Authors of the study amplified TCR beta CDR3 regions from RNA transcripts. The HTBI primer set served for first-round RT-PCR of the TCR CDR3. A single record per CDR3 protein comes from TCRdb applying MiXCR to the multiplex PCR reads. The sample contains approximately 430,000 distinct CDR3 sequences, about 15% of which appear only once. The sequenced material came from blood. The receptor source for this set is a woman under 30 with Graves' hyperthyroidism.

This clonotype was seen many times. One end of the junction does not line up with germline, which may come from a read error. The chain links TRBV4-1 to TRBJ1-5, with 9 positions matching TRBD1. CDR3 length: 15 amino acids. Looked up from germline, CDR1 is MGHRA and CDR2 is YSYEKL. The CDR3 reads CASSPGQGSNQPQHF. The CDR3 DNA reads TGTGCCAGCTCACCTGGACAGGGGAGCAATCAGCCCCAGCATTTT.

This CDR3 reads CASSTGRSGGARNEQFF. The CDR3 DNA follows: TGTGCCAGCAGCACCGGGCGGAGCGGGGGGGCCAGGAATGAGCAGTTCTTC. The V call is TRBV13, the J call TRBJ2-1; the match to TRBD2 covers 10 bases. Germline V lookup: CDR1 PRHDT, CDR2 FYEKMQ (reference sequence). V was clipped by 5 bases and J by 7 bases; unmatched bases: 14. This CDR3 is built from 17 residues. The full variable domain, completed using reference TRBV13 and TRBJ2-1, is AAGVIQSPRHLIKEKRETATLKCYPIPRHDTVYWYQQGPGQDPQFLISFYEKMQSDKGSIPDRFSAQQFSDYHSELNMSSLELGDSALYFCASSTGRSGGARNEQFFGPGTRLTVL.

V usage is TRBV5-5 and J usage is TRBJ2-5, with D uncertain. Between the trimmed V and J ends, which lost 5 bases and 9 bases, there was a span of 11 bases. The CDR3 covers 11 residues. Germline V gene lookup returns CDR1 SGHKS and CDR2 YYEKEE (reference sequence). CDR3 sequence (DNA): TGTGCCAGCAGTGCAGATTTGGCCCAGTACTTC. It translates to CASSADLAQYF.

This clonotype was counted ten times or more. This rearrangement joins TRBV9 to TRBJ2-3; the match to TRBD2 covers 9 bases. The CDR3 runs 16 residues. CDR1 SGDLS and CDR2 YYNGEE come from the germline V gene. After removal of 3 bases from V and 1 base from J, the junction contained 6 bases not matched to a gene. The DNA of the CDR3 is TGTGCCAGCAGCGGCGGCGGGGGGGCCGGCACAGATACGCAGTATTTT. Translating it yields CASSGGGGAGTDTQYF.

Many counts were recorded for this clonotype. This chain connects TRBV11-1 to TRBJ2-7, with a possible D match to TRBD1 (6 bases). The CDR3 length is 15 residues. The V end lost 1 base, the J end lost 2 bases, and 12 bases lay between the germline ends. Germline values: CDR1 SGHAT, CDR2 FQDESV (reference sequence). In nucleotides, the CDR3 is TGTGCCAGCAGCTTAGACGGGACACTGCCCTACGAGCAGTACTTC. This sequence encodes CASSLDGTLPYEQYF.